The rows below give T cell receptor beta chains drawn from one sample of a study of blood T cell repertoires in COVID-19. Repertoires were generated with immunoSEQ multiplex PCR, while TCRdb's copy carries only in-frame clones and drops some. The sample records over 60,000 clones, roughly 87% being singletons. The sample consisted of peripheral blood. Receptors were obtained from a woman aged 45 to 65 with active COVID-19. Both conserved end residues are part of each CDR3. The D gene is left open where the match is weak. Some rows mark clone size as missing; the rest say once, few, many or name a class of expanded clone.

TRBV5-6	TRBD2	TRBJ2-7	NA	TGTGCCAGCAGCTTGTTGCCTAGCGGGAGGGCGAGCTCCTACGAGCAGTACTTC	CASSLLPSGRASSYEQYF
TRBV3-1/TRBV3-2	TRBD2	TRBJ2-1	few	TGTGCCAGCAGCCAAGCGGGACTAGCGGAGTACAATGAGCAGTTCTTC	CASSQAGLAEYNEQFF
TRBV5-1	NA	TRBJ1-1	NA	TGCGCCAGCAGCTTGGTGCAGGGAATGAACACTGAAGCTTTCTTT	CASSLVQGMNTEAFF
TRBV11-3	TRBD1	TRBJ2-1	once	TGTGCCAGCAGCCCAGGGGCCGGGACAGGGGTTATCAGCGATGAGCAGTTCTTC	CASSPGAGTGVISDEQFF
TRBV9	NA	TRBJ2-1	NA	TGTGCCAGCAGCGTAGCGGGGAACTACAATGAGCAGTTCTTC	CASSVAGNYNEQFF
TRBV9	NA	TRBJ1-1	NA	TGTGCCAGCAGCGTATCTGGGGGCGCCGGAGGCACTGAAGCTTTCTTT	CASSVSGGAGGTEAFF
TRBV12-3/TRBV12-4	NA	TRBJ1-1	NA	TGTGCCAGCAGTTGGCGGGCTGGGGAAGCTTTCTTT	CASSWRAGEAFF
TRBV5-1	NA	TRBJ1-3	NA	TGCGCCAGCAGCTTGGAACGGGGATCTGGAAACACCATATATTTT	CASSLERGSGNTIYF
TRBV7-6	NA	TRBJ2-2	NA	TGTGCCAGCAGCTTAGTCAGTACCGGGGAGCTGTTTTTT	CASSLVSTGELFF
TRBV6-6	TRBD2	TRBJ2-3	NA	TGTGCCAGCAGGATGGGGGGGACAGATACGCAGTATTTT	CASRMGGTDTQYF
TRBV11-1	TRBD2	TRBJ2-1	NA	TGTGCCAGCACCCCGGGGATAGCGGGGTTTAGTGAGCAGTTCTTC	CASTPGIAGFSEQFF
TRBV28	NA	TRBJ1-5	NA	TGTGCCAGCAGTGCACAGGGAAGTGGACAGCCCCAGCATTTT	CASSAQGSGQPQHF
TRBV2	NA	TRBJ2-7	NA	TGTGCCAGCAGTGTCTCGGCAGGCCACCAAGAGCAGTACTTC	CASSVSAGHQEQYF
TRBV18	NA	TRBJ2-7	NA	TGTGCCAGCTCACCATCTCAGGACAGAACCTACGAGCAGTACTTC	CASSPSQDRTYEQYF
TRBV6-5	TRBD1	TRBJ2-5	NA	TGTGCCAGCAGTAGACAGGGTTCCACGTACTTC	CASSRQGSTYF
TRBV2	NA	TRBJ1-5	NA	TGTGCCAGCAGTGTATCCCGGGTAGATCAGCCCCAGCATTTT	CASSVSRVDQPQHF
TRBV28	NA	TRBJ1-1	NA	TGTGCCAGCGGCGGCAGAATCAACACTGAAGCTTTCTTT	CASGGRINTEAFF
TRBV5-5	NA	TRBJ2-7	NA	TGTGCCAGCAGCTTAGAGTCGGGAGCCTACGAGCAGTACTTC	CASSLESGAYEQYF
TRBV29-1	NA	TRBJ1-1	NA	TGCAGCGTTGCAGGGGTCTATGAAGCTTTCTTT	CSVAGVYEAFF
TRBV19	NA	TRBJ1-5	NA	TGTGCCAGTAGTTCTCATATCCTCGAGGCCCAGCATTTT	CASSSHILEAQHF
TRBV13	NA	TRBJ2-3	NA	TGTGCCAGCAGCCCCGGTCGCCCAGATACGCAGTATTTT	CASSPGRPDTQYF
TRBV6-4	NA	TRBJ1-6	NA	TGTGCCAGCTGTAAGAGAGGGCCTTCTAATTCACCCCTCCACTTT	CASCKRGPSNSPLHF
TRBV23-1	NA	TRBJ1-6	NA	TGCGCCAGCAGTCAATCCCAGGGTTTCTATAATTCACCCCTCCACTTT	CASSQSQGFYNSPLHF
TRBV19	TRBD2	TRBJ2-1	NA	TGTGCCAGTAAGCAGCGGGAGGAGAATGAGCAGTTCTTC	CASKQREENEQFF
TRBV19	TRBD1	TRBJ1-1	NA	TGTGCCAGTAGTATGGGGACAGGGTACACTGAAGCTTTCTTT	CASSMGTGYTEAFF
TRBV19	NA	TRBJ2-3	NA	TGTGCCAGTAGTATTCTACGAGGAGGGAGGCTGGGGATTAGCACAGATACGCAGTATTTT	CASSILRGGRLGISTDTQYF
TRBV3-1/TRBV3-2	TRBD1	TRBJ1-3	NA	TGTGCCAGCAGCAGGACAGGACCCAGCTCTGGAAACACCATATATTTT	CASSRTGPSSGNTIYF